This T cell receptor beta chain was sequenced during a study of cytomegalovirus exposure and HLA in healthy donors. Amplification used 60 Vbeta primers and 13 Jbeta primers. Libraries were prepared by immunoSEQ multiplex PCR; TCRdb keeps only in-frame clonotypes and omits some of them. The repertoire holds 95,000 to 150,000 clones, with about 74% as singletons. The CDR3 covers 13 residues. From germline, CDR1 is SGHAT and CDR2 FQNNGV. Trimming removed 8 bases at V and 5 bases at J, with 13 bases between. V is TRBV11-2 and J is TRBJ1-5; TRBD1 might be the D (6 bases). The specimen was PBMCs. This sequence originates from a woman aged 45 to 65 in good health and CMV-seropositive. The CDR3 reads CASGLDRHQPQHF. The DNA for the CDR3 is TGTGCCAGCGGGCTAGACAGGCATCAGCCCCAGCATTTT.